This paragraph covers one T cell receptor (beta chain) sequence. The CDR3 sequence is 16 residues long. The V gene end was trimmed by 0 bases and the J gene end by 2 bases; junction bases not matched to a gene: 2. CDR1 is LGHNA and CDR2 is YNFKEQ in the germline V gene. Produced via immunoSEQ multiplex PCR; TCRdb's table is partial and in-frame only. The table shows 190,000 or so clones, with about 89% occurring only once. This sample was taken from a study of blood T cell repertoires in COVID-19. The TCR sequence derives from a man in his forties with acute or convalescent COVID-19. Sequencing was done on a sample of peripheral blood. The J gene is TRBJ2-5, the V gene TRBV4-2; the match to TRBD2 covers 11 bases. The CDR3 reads CASSQEGLAAQETQYF. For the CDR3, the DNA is TGTGCCAGCAGCCAAGAGGGACTAGCGGCACAAGAGACCCAGTACTTC.